What follows is one T cell receptor beta chain and its context. The CDR3 has 13 amino acids. V was clipped by 3 bases and J by 8 bases, with 13 bases between them. Germline CDR1 SNHLY, CDR2 FYNNEI. This sample is drawn from a study of blood T cell repertoires in COVID-19. Overall study: Sample material is recorded as cDNA or gDNA derived from T cells, B-cell-depleted T cells, or PBMCs.

Clones were sequenced by immunoSEQ multiplex PCR, and TCRdb holds only the in-frame ones, with some missing. The repertoire has about 200,000 clones, about nine tenths of them found once; the top ten carry 0.78%. J is TRBJ1-2 and V is TRBV2; a possible D gene is TRBD1 (6 bases). Source material: peripheral blood. The receptor was isolated from a woman in her 70s with acute or convalescent COVID-19. CDR3 sequence: CASSEAGVDGYTF. For the CDR3, the DNA is TGTGCCAGCAGTGAGGCAGGGGTCGACGGCTACACCTTC.